This entry lists 6 T cell receptor beta chains sequenced from one sample in a study of cytomegalovirus exposure and HLA in healthy donors. A multiplex PCR was run with 60 Vbeta primers and 13 Jbeta primers. This table comes from immunoSEQ multiplex PCR, and its TCRdb copy is limited to in-frame clones, with some not included. The sample includes about 93,000 clones, around three quarters of them seen just once. Source material: PBMCs. All receptors come from a young man in good health and CMV-seronegative.

This clone occurred once. The gene calls are TRBV7-8 and TRBJ1-5; D gene uncertain. The CDR3 covers 16 residues. Trimming cost V 5 bases and J 0 bases, with 14 bases left between them. Germline V CDR1 and CDR2: SGHVS, FQNEAQ. As DNA, the CDR3 is TGTGCCAGCAGCCCAACGGCGGGGTATAGCAATCAGCCCCAGCATTTT. As protein: CASSPTAGYSNQPQHF. The full variable domain, in which reference TRBV7-8 and TRBJ1-5 provide the parts outside the CDR3, is GAGVSQSPRYKVAKRGQDVALRCDPISGHVSLFWYQQALGQGPEFLTYFQNEAQLDKSGLPSDRFFAERPEGSVSTLKIQRTQQEDSAVYLCASSPTAGYSNQPQHFGDGTRLSIL.

The chain joins TRBV7-3 to TRBJ1-1; 7 nucleotides align to TRBD1. Germline CDR1 is SGHTA and CDR2 is FQGTGA. The CDR3 has 15 amino acids. With V trimmed by 1 base and J by 1 base, 3 bases remained unmatched. DNA for the CDR3: TGTGCCAGCAGCTTAAGTGGGACAGAGAACACTGAAGCTTTCTTT. Amino acids: CASSLSGTENTEAFF.

This chain uses TRBV6-5 with TRBJ2-7; 12 nucleotides agree with TRBD2. This CDR3 has 16 amino acids. The germline V gene has CDR1 MNHEY and CDR2 SVGAGI. After removal of 0 bases from V and 4 bases from J, the junction contained 4 bases not matched to a gene. Written as DNA, the CDR3 is TGTGCCAGCAGTTACTCGACTCTAGCGGGAGGGTACGAGCAGTACTTC. Protein product: CASSYSTLAGGYEQYF.

A word on this clone: At the DNA level, this CDR3 is encoded by other sequences in the same sample as well. This chain connects TRBV27 to TRBJ1-2, with D maybe TRBD1 (6 bases). The CDR3 is 13 amino acids. CDR1 and CDR2 (germline): MNHEY, SMNVEV (reference sequence). The germline V and J ends were trimmed by 2 bases and 2 bases, with 6 bases remaining between them. Written as DNA, the CDR3 is TGTGCCAGCAGTTTAACAGGGAACTATGGCTACACCTTC. Its protein product is CASSLTGNYGYTF.

The genes are TRBV19 and TRBJ2-1; 12 bases are shared with TRBD2. The germline V gene has CDR1 LNHDA and CDR2 SQIVND (reference sequence). The CDR3 is 13 amino acids. With 5 bases clipped from V and 13 bases from J, the junction kept 6 bases outside the gene matches. The CDR3 sequence: CASSPLAGGDQFF. The CDR3 DNA reads as TGTGCCAGTAGTCCGCTAGCGGGAGGGGATCAGTTCTTC.

This clone was seen many times. The chain uses TRBV19 and TRBJ2-3; 14 positions agree with TRBD2. Germline CDR1 LNHDA, CDR2 SQIVND (reference sequence). Germline trimming cut 5 bases from V and 0 bases from J; bases unmatched to any gene: 7. The CDR3 is 18 residues long. The CDR3 bases are TGTGCCAGTAGTCCAGGACTAGCGGGAGGTCCGAGCACAGATACGCAGTATTTT. As protein: CASSPGLAGGPSTDTQYF.